This T cell receptor beta chain was identified during a study of T cell responses to AZD1222 COVID-19 vaccine. Study-wide results and caveats: Spike-specific TCR breadth and depth went up after people got two AZD1222 doses. Clonal diversity was possibly underestimated, and white British individuals and females predominated among donors.

Some clones are missing from TCRdb's copy, which holds only in-frame ones; the method was immunoSEQ multiplex PCR. The table records around 100,000 clones, approximately 87% of them present only once. This clone has a single count. The target antigen is unknown. Germline V CDR1 and CDR2: MDHEN, SYDVKM. The CDR3 contains 16 residues. Trimming left V 6 bases short and J 2 bases short, with 17 bases between. The clonotype was recovered from an adult in good health. The V and J genes are TRBV28 and TRBJ1-3, with D hard to call. Here the sequenced sample was peripheral blood, taken on day 0 of AZD1222 vaccination. The CDR3 is CASRTPGSGTGNTIYF. CDR3 coding DNA: TGTGCCAGCAGAACCCCGGGATCAGGTACTGGAAACACCATATATTTT.